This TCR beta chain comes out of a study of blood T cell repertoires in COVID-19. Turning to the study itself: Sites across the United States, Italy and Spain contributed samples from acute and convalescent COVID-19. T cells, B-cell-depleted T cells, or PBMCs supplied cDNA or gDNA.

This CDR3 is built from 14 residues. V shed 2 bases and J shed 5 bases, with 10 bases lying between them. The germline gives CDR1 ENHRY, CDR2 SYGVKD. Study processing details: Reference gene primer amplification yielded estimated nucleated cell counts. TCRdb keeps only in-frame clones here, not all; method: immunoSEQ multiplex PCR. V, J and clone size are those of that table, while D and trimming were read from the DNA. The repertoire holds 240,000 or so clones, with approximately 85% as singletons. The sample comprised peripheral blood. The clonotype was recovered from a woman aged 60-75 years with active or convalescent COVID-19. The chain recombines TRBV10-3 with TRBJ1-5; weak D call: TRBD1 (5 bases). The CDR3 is CAISERTGDQPQHF. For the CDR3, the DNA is TGTGCCATCAGTGAGAGGACGGGGGATCAGCCCCAGCATTTT.